This T cell receptor (beta chain) was recovered during a study of T cell responses to AZD1222 COVID-19 vaccine. The germline gives CDR1 DFQATT, CDR2 SNEGSKA (reference sequence). Trimming shortened V by 3 bases and J by 2 bases, and 4 bases separated the two germline ends. This CDR3 is 11 amino acids long. Produced via immunoSEQ multiplex PCR; TCRdb's table is partial and in-frame only. The sample contains about 100,000 clones, more than 85% of which appear only once. This TCR was recovered from an adult in good health. The sequenced sample was peripheral blood, obtained on day 0 of AZD1222 vaccination. The gene calls are TRBV20-1 and TRBJ1-2; unclear D gene. CDR3 sequence: CSARANYGYTF. Written as DNA, the CDR3 is TGCAGTGCTAGGGCGAACTATGGCTACACCTTC.